This passage covers 14 T cell receptor beta chains from one sample sequenced in a study of T-cell reconstitution after alpha-beta-depleted transplantation in children. Study-wide results and caveats: T-cell counts and diversity at one year following transplant were attributed mainly to newly produced T cells.

No cognate antigen is known for these TCRs. As it was prepared, the TCRbeta library received unique molecular identifiers. TCRdb fed the PCR reads into MiXCR, producing one record per CDR3 protein. Of about 290,000 distinct CDR3 sequences in the sample, 6.5% to 9% were seen once. The material sequenced was peripheral blood, taken 360 days after TCRalphabeta/CD19-depleted stem cell transplant. These receptors were obtained from a female patient between 2 and 15 years old who had a stem cell transplant for Fanconi anemia, so the T cells may come from the graft donor.

This clonotype was seen at least ten times. This rearrangement joins TRBV20-1 to TRBJ2-5, with D hard to call. The CDR3 extends over 14 amino acids. V was clipped by 0 bases and J by 2 bases, with 10 bases between them. Germline CDR1 is DFQATT and CDR2 is SNEGSKA (reference sequence). The CDR3 is CSARDWALQETQYF. The CDR3 DNA reads TGCAGTGCTAGAGATTGGGCACTACAAGAGACCCAGTACTTC.

V and J are TRBV15 and TRBJ1-2, with a possible D match to TRBD1 (5 bases). Germline CDR1 and CDR2: LNHNV and YYDKDF (reference sequence). V lost 0 bases to trimming and J lost 2 bases, with 10 bases between them. This CDR3 spans 15 amino acids. In nucleotides, the CDR3 is TGTGCCACCAGCAGAGAACGAGGGGAAAACTATGGCTACACCTTC. It codes for CATSRERGENYGYTF.

This clonotype was observed a few times. The chain carries TRBV5-8 and TRBJ1-2; 7 nucleotides agree with TRBD1. The ends lost 2 bases at V and 3 bases at J; junction bases unmatched: 4. This CDR3 has 14 residues. Germline V gene lookup returns CDR1 SGHTS and CDR2 YDEGEE. The CDR3 coding sequence is TGTGCCAGCAGCTTCTCGACAGGGTACTATGGCTACACCTTC. This encodes CASSFSTGYYGYTF.

This clonotype was recorded at least ten times. The chain uses TRBV20-1 and TRBJ1-2, with D tentatively TRBD1 (6 bases). Germline values: CDR1 DFQATT, CDR2 SNEGSKA (reference sequence). Trimming took off 8 bases at V and 5 bases at J, with 18 bases between the two ends. The CDR3 runs 13 residues. The CDR3, as DNA: TGCAGTTTTCTTGGGGACAACGAATATGGCTACACCTTC. Its protein is CSFLGDNEYGYTF.

This clonotype was counted many times. V is TRBV7-9 and J is TRBJ1-2; weak D call: TRBD1 (5 bases). The CDR3 is 12 amino acids. The V gene's germline CDR1 is SEHNR and CDR2 FQNEAQ (reference sequence). Trimming shortened V by 2 bases and J by 5 bases, and 6 bases separated the two germline ends. The CDR3 sequence is CASSLRQYGYTF. The CDR3 DNA reads TGTGCCAGCAGCTTACGACAGTATGGCTACACCTTC.

This clonotype came up a few times. The chain combines TRBV28 with TRBJ1-4; TRBD1 might be the D (6 bases). V gave up 1 base and J gave up 7 bases, with 13 bases separating them. CDR3 length: 15 amino acids. Germline assignment: CDR1 MDHEN and CDR2 SYDVKM. The CDR3 here is CASSLSGGRGEKLFF. The CDR3 DNA follows: TGTGCCAGCAGTTTATCCGGGGGCAGGGGTGAAAAACTGTTTTTT.

The table lists this clonotype with many counts. This rearrangement joins TRBV6-5 to TRBJ1-5; the match to TRBD1 covers 8 bases. The CDR3 loop spans 14 amino acids. V trimming: 4 bases; J trimming: 7 bases; junction bases outside the gene matches: 6. Germline V lookup: CDR1 MNHEY, CDR2 SVGAGI. CDR3 nucleotides: TGTGCCAGCAGTTTACAGGGGGAACGACAGCCCCAGCATTTT. Protein: CASSLQGERQPQHF.

The V gene is TRBV2, the J gene TRBJ1-6; 7 bases match TRBD1. J lost 6 bases, V lost 3 bases, and 5 bases had no gene match. The CDR3 sequence is 15 residues long. Per the germline V gene, CDR1 is SNHLY and CDR2 is FYNNEI. CDR3 amino acids: CASSDRTGINSPLHF. The DNA of the CDR3 is TGTGCCAGCAGTGATCGGACAGGCATTAATTCACCCCTCCACTTT.

The chain couples TRBV19 to TRBJ2-2, with 12 positions matching TRBD2. The junction had 11 bases not matched to a gene; V was cut back by 5 bases and J by 4 bases. The V gene's germline CDR1 is LNHDA and CDR2 SQIVND (reference sequence). The length of the CDR3 is 18 residues. The CDR3, as DNA: TGTGCCAGTAGTCTCCTTATACTAGCGGGGGGCTTCACCGGGGAGCTGTTTTTT. Encoded protein: CASSLLILAGGFTGELFF. Full variable domain (rest looked up from reference TRBV19 and TRBJ2-2): DGGITQSPKYLFRKEGQNVTLSCEQNLNHDAMYWYRQDPGQGLRLIYYSQIVNDFQKGDIAEGYSVSREKKESFPLTVTSAQKNPTAFYLCASSLLILAGGFTGELFFGEGSRLTVL.

The chain has TRBV7-4 and TRBJ2-3, with TRBD2 matching over 12 bases. The trim removed 7 bases at V and 2 bases at J, leaving 31 bases unmatched. CDR1 SGHVT and CDR2 SQSDAQ come from the germline V gene. The CDR3 is made up of 24 amino acids. The DNA of the CDR3 is TGTGCCAGCATTCTCCGCGAAGCAGTCCTCGACAGACTAGCGGGAGAGACACCCACAGATACGCAGTATTTT. As protein: CASILREAVLDRLAGETPTDTQYF.

In DNA, the CDR3 is TGCAGTGCTTCTTCGACGGGAAATGAAAAACTGTTTTTT. Protein product: CSASSTGNEKLFF. The chain uses TRBV20-1 and TRBJ1-4; D is ambiguous. Germline V gene data show CDR1 as DFQATT and CDR2 as SNEGSKA (reference sequence). Between the trimmed V and J ends, which lost 5 bases and 5 bases, there was a span of 12 bases. CDR3 length equals 13 residues.

This clonotype was seen a few times. This chain links TRBV2 with TRBJ2-1, with TRBD2 matching 10 bases. Trimming took 5 bases from V and 4 from J; bases not matched to a gene: 8. The CDR3 totals 16 residues. Germline V CDR1 and CDR2: SNHLY, FYNNEI. The DNA of the CDR3 is TGTGCCAGCAGTATTCTGAGCGGGGGGGAGTACAATGAGCAGTTCTTC. Its protein product is CASSILSGGEYNEQFF.

This clonotype was observed at least ten times. The V and J genes are TRBV6-2 or TRBV6-3 and TRBJ1-5; possible D gene TRBD1, 5 bases. Trimming removed 8 bases from V and 5 bases from J, with 16 bases in between. Per the germline V gene, CDR1 is MNHEY and CDR2 is SVGEGT. The CDR3 has 14 residues. CDR3 DNA sequence: TGTGCCAGCTGTTCAGGGAGGGATTATCAGCCCCAGCATTTT. It is translated as CASCSGRDYQPQHF.

This clonotype was observed a few times. The chain links TRBV5-6 to TRBJ2-7; possible D gene TRBD1, 7 bases. V lost 4 bases and J 2 bases, leaving 16 bases between the germline ends. Germline CDR1 reads SGHDT; CDR2 reads YYEEEE. The CDR3 totals 15 residues. CDR3 in amino acids: CASSGGGFSPYEQYF. Written as DNA, the CDR3 is TGTGCCAGCAGCGGAGGGGGCTTTTCTCCCTACGAGCAGTACTTC.